One and the same sample provided the 5 T cell receptor beta chains below, sequenced in a study of beta chain features in type 1 diabetes. Study-level points and caveats: There was a moderate but significant shortening of TCRB CDR3s in all four CD4+ subsets of Type 1 diabetes patients.

As every portion of the isolated RNA was reverse transcribed, the sequencing read expressed TCRB transcripts. Sequenced by immunoSEQ multiplex PCR; TCRdb stores in-frame clones only, minus some. The sample carries 640,000 or so clones, over 13% recorded once. For these receptors, no antigen is known. Material: naive CD4+ T cells from blood. These receptors originate from a man aged 18 to 30 with type 1 diabetes.

There are a few counts of this clone. Other nucleotide sequences in the sample specify the same CDR3. V gene TRBV7-2 combines with J gene TRBJ1-1; the match to TRBD1 covers 8 bases. Germline lookup yields CDR1 SGHTA and CDR2 FQGNSA. The CDR3 covers 14 residues. The J segment lost 0 bases and the V segment lost 4 bases, leaving 1 base of the junction unmatched. Written as DNA, the CDR3 is TGTGCCAGCAGCTGGGGACAGGTGAACACTGAAGCTTTCTTT. Its translation: CASSWGQVNTEAFF.

This clone was seen just once. The rearrangement joins TRBV5-1 to TRBJ2-1; a weak D match, TRBD1 (6 bases). The CDR3 length is 14 residues. Germline values: CDR1 SGHRS, CDR2 YFSETQ. Trimming left V 0 bases short and J 7 bases short, with 11 bases between. The CDR3 bases are TGCGCCAGCAGCTTGGGTTACCAGGGGAATGAGCAGTTCTTC. This sequence encodes CASSLGYQGNEQFF. The full variable domain, completed using reference TRBV5-1 and TRBJ2-1, is KAGVTQTPRYLIKTRGQQVTLSCSPISGHRSVSWYQQTPGQGLQFLFEYFSETQRNKGNFPGRFSGRQFSNSRSEMNVSTLELGDSALYLCASSLGYQGNEQFFGPGTRLTVL.

This chain connects TRBV30 to TRBJ2-7; 8 nucleotides line up with TRBD1. The V and J ends lost 8 bases and 1 base, in that order; junction bases with no gene match: 7. CDR1 and CDR2 (germline): GTSNPN, SVGIG (reference sequence). The CDR3 consists of 13 residues. CDR3 sequence: CAGGRQGSYEQYF. CDR3 nucleotide sequence: TGTGCCGGAGGGCGACAGGGGTCCTACGAGCAGTACTTC.

The chain combines TRBV6-6 with TRBJ1-3; D call uncertain. V shed 0 bases and J shed 4 bases, with 7 bases lying between them. The V gene's germline CDR1 is MNHNY and CDR2 SVGAGI (reference sequence). This CDR3 is 14 amino acids long. The CDR3 sequence: CASSYSALGNTIYF. DNA of the CDR3: TGTGCCAGCAGTTACTCGGCATTGGGAAACACCATATATTTT.

This clone was seen more than once but under ten times. Within the sample, other DNA sequences also encode this same CDR3. CDR3 sequence reads: CASSLTYEQYF. CDR3 nucleotide sequence: TGTGCCAGCAGTTTAACCTACGAGCAGTACTTC. The chain employs TRBV28 and TRBJ2-7; D gene ambiguous. The CDR3 is 11 residues long. V was pared by 2 bases and J by 2 bases, with 1 base between. The germline CDR1 and CDR2 sequences are MDHEN and SYDVKM. Together with reference TRBV28 and TRBJ2-7, the CDR3 gives the full variable domain: DVKVTQSSRYLVKRTGEKVFLECVQDMDHENMFWYRQDPGLGLRLIYFSYDVKMKEKGDIPEGYSVSREKKERFSLILESASTNQTSMYLCASSLTYEQYFGPGTRLTVT.